Below, 2 T cell receptor beta chains from the same sample are listed, as sequenced in a study of shared clonotypes between healthy human individuals. Sequencing used immunoSEQ multiplex PCR; TCRdb keeps in-frame clones, though not all of them. This sample has millions of clones, with 95% found just once. Sequencing was done on a sample of naive CD4+ T cells sorted from blood. Subset here: CD45RA+ positively selected. Receptors originate from a young man in good health.

This chain connects TRBV18 to TRBJ1-1; D unresolved. Germline V gene lookup returns CDR1 KGHSH and CDR2 LQKENI. V dropped 3 bases and J dropped 5 bases, with 16 bases sitting between them. This CDR3 region has 15 residues. The CDR3 reads CASSPKTIEGTEAFF. The CDR3 DNA reads TGTGCCAGCTCACCTAAGACTATTGAGGGTACTGAAGCTTTCTTT.

The chain carries TRBV11-2 and TRBJ2-5; 8 nucleotides match TRBD1. The V segment lost 5 bases and the J segment 2 bases; nucleotides outside the gene matches: 7. The CDR3 is made up of 15 amino acids. CDR1 SGHAT and CDR2 FQNNGV come from the germline V gene. The CDR3, as DNA: TGTGCCAGCAGCCGACAGGGGCTGGGACAAGAGACCCAGTACTTC. As protein: CASSRQGLGQETQYF.